This T cell receptor (beta chain) was found in a study of shared clonotypes between healthy human individuals. A split of CD4+ cells into CD45RA+ naive and CD45RA-negative memory subsets was performed. The germline CDR1 and CDR2 sequences are SNHLY and FYNNEI. V lost 1 base and J lost 8, with 23 bases in between. The CDR3 contains 17 residues. On this clone: What it recognizes is unknown.

For every subset, genomic DNA was evenly distributed across several immunoSEQ plates. The table came from immunoSEQ multiplex PCR; TCRdb's copy has only in-frame clones and leaves some out. Of roughly 1 million clones listed, 78% are singletons. Whole-study findings and limits: Researchers sampled only blood; tissue repertoires likely differ.

V usage is TRBV2 and J usage is TRBJ1-1; the D gene is possibly TRBD1 (5 bases). Input material: memory CD4+ T cells from PBMCs. The subset is: CD45RA-negative fraction. This TCR derives from a man younger than 30 in good health. Some clones in this sample may be carry-over from other donors' samples. CDR3 sequence: CASSEGATGTKRVEAFF. The CDR3, as DNA: TGTGCCAGCAGTGAAGGAGCAACGGGGACCAAGCGGGTGGAAGCTTTCTTT.